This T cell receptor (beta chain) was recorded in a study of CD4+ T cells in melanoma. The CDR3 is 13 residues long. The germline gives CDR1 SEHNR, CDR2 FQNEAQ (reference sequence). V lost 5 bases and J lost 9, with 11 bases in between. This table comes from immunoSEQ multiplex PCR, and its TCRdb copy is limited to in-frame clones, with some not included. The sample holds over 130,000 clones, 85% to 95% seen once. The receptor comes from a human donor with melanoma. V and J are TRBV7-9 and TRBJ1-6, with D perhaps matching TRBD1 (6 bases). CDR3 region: CASSRTEVSPLHF. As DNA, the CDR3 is TGTGCCAGCAGCCGGACAGAGGTTTCACCCCTCCACTTT.